This T cell receptor beta chain was identified in a study of blood T cell repertoires in COVID-19. Trimming pared 6 bases from V and 7 bases from J, leaving 10 bases between. This CDR3 has 12 amino acids. Germline CDR1 is PRHDT and CDR2 is FYEKMQ (reference sequence). Assay: immunoSEQ multiplex PCR; the TCRdb copy retains only in-frame clones and omits some. This table holds approximately 300,000 clones, more than 75% found once. Cohorts were assigned according to the clinical history that participants reported. This sequence originates from a woman aged 18-29 years who had recovered from COVID-19. The chain couples TRBV13 to TRBJ2-1, with D possibly being TRBD2 (6 bases). The source material was PBMCs or T cells enriched from blood (not recorded which). The CDR3 DNA is TGTGCCAGCAGGTATGGGAGGAATGAGCAGTTCTTC. Residues: CASRYGRNEQFF.